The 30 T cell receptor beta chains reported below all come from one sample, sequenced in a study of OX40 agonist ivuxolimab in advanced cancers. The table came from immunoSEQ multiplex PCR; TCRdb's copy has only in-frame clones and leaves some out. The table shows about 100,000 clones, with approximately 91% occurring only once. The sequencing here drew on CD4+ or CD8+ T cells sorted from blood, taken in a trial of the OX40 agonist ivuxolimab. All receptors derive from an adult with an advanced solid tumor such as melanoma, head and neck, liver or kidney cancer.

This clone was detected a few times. Written as DNA, the CDR3 is TGTGCCTGGAGCTGGTCCCACAACCAGGGGGATCAGCCCCAGCATTTT. The encoded protein is CAWSWSHNQGDQPQHF. This chain joins TRBV30 and TRBJ1-5; 7 positions match TRBD1. V lost 3 bases and J lost 5; bases outside the gene matches: 13. The V gene's germline CDR1 is GTSNPN and CDR2 SVGIG (reference sequence). There are 16 residues in the CDR3.

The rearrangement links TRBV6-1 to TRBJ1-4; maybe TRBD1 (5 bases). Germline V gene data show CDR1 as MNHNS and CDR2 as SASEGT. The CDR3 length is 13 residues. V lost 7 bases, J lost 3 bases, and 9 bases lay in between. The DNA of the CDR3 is TGTGCCAGCACCCAGGGTCCTAATGAAAAACTGTTTTTT. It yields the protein CASTQGPNEKLFF.

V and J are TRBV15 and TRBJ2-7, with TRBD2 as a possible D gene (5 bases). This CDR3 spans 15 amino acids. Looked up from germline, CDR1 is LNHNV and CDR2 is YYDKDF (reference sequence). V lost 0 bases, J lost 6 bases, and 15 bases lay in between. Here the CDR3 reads CATSRDALAGREQYF. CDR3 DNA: TGTGCCACCAGCAGAGACGCGCTAGCCGGTCGCGAGCAGTACTTC.

In DNA, the CDR3 is TGTGCCAGCAGTTTACGAGCTAGCGGGAAGGCCGGGGAGCTGTTTTTT. Translating gives CASSLRASGKAGELFF. The V gene is TRBV4-2, the J gene TRBJ2-2, with 9 nucleotides matching TRBD2. V dropped 6 bases and J dropped 6; count of bases not matched to a gene: 11. This CDR3 is built from 16 residues. Per germline, CDR1 LGHNA and CDR2 YNFKEQ.

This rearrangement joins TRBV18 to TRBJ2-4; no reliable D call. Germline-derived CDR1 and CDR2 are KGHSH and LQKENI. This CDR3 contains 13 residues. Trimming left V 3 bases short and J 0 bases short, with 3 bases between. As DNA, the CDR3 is TGTGCCAGCTCACCGGAAGCCAAAAACATTCAGTACTTC. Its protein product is CASSPEAKNIQYF.

CDR3 loop: CASSYPPRGKRVGDTQYF. In DNA form, the CDR3 reads TGTGCCAGCAGTTATCCCCCCCGAGGAAAGCGAGTGGGGGATACGCAGTATTTT. This sequence joins TRBV6-9 and TRBJ2-3; D remains unclear. Germline-derived CDR1 and CDR2 are MNHGY and SVAAGI. The V end lost 2 bases, the J end lost 6 bases, and 24 bases lay between the germline ends. The CDR3 runs to 18 residues.

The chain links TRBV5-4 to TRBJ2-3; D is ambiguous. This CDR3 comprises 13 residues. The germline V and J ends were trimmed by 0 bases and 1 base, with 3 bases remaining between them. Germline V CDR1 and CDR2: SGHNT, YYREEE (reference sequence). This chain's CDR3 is CASSLVGTDTQYF. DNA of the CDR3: TGTGCCAGCAGCTTGGTAGGCACAGATACGCAGTATTTT.

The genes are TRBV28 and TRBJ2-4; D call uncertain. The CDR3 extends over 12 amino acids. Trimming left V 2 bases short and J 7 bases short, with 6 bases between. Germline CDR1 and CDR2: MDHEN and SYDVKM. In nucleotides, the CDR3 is TGTGCCAGCAGTTTAACTTCGAACATTCAGTACTTC. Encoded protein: CASSLTSNIQYF.

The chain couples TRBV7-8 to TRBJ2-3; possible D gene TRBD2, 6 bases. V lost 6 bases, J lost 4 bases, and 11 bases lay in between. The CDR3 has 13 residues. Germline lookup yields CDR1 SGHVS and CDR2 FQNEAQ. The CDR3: CASRYTGADTQYF. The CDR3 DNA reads TGTGCCAGCAGATATACGGGGGCAGATACGCAGTATTTT.

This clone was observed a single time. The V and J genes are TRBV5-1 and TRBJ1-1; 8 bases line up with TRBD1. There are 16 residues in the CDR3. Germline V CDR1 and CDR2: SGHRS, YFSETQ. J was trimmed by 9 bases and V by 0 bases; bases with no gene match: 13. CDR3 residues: CASSLGQGNVGGQAFF. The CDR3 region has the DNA TGCGCCAGCAGCTTGGGACAGGGGAACGTCGGGGGACAAGCTTTCTTT. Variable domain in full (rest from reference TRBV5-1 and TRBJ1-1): KAGVTQTPRYLIKTRGQQVTLSCSPISGHRSVSWYQQTPGQGLQFLFEYFSETQRNKGNFPGRFSGRQFSNSRSEMNVSTLELGDSALYLCASSLGQGNVGGQAFFGQGTRLTVV.

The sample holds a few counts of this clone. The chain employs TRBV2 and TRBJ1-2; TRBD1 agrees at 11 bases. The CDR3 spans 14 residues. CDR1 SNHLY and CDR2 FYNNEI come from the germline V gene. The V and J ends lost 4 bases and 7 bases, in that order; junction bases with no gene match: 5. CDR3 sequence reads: CASSGDRGEGGYTF. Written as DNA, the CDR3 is TGTGCCAGCAGTGGGGACAGGGGGGAAGGTGGCTACACCTTC.

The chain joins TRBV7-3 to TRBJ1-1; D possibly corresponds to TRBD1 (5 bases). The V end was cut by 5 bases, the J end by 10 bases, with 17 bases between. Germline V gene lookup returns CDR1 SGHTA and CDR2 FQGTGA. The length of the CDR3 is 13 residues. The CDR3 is CASSLVGFGGAFF. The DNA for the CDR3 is TGTGCCAGCAGCCTAGTAGGATTCGGGGGAGCTTTCTTT.

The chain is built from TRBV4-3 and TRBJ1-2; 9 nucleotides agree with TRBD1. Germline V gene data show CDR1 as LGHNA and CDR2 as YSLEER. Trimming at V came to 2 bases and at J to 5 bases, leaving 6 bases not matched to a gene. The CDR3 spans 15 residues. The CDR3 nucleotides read TGCGCCAGCAGCCAACCGGGACAGGGTGGTTATGGCTACACCTTC. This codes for CASSQPGQGGYGYTF.

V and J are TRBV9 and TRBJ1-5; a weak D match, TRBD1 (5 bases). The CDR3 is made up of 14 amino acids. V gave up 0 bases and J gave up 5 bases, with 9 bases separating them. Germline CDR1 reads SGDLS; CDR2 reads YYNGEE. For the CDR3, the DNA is TGTGCCAGCAGCGTAGCAGGGTCTGATCAGCCCCAGCATTTT. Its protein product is CASSVAGSDQPQHF.

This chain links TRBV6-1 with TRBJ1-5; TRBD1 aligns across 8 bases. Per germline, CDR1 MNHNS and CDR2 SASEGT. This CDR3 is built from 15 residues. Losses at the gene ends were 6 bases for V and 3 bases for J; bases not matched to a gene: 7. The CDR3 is CASRGTGAFNQPQHF. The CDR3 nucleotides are TGTGCCAGCAGGGGGACAGGCGCCTTCAATCAGCCCCAGCATTTT.

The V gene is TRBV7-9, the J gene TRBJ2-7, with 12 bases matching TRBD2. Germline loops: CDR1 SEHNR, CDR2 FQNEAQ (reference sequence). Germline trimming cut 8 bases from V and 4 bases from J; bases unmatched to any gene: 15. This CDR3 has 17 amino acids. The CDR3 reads CASARTSGTQTLYEQYF. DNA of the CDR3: TGTGCCAGCGCGAGGACTAGCGGGACACAAACCCTGTACGAGCAGTACTTC.

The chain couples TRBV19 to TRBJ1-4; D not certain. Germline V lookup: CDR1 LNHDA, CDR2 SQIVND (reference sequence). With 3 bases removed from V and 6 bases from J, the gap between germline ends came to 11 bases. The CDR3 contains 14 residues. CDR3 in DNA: TGTGCCAGTAGTATCTCGGGAGGCGATGAAAAACTGTTTTTT. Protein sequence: CASSISGGDEKLFF.

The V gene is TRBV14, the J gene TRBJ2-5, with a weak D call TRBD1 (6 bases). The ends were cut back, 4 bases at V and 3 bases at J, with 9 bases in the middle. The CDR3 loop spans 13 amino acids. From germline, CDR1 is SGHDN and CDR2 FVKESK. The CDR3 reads CASSRGTKETQYF. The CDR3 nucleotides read TGTGCCAGCAGCCGTGGGACAAAAGAGACCCAGTACTTC.

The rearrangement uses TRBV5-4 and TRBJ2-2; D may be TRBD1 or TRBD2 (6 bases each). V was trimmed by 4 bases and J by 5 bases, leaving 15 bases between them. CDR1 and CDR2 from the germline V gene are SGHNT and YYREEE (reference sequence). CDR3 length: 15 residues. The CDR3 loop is CASSKVGGETGELFF. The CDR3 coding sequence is TGTGCCAGCAGCAAGGTCGGGGGCGAGACCGGGGAGCTGTTTTTT.

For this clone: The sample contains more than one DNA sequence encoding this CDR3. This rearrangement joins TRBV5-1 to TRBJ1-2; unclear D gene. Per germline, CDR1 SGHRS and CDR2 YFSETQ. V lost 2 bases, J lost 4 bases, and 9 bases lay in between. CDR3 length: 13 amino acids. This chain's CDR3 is CASSFGQTYGYTF. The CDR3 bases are TGCGCCAGCAGCTTTGGGCAGACCTATGGCTACACCTTC.

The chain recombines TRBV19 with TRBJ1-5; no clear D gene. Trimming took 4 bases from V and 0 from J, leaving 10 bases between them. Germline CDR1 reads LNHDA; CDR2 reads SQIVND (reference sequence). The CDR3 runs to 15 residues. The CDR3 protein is CASSRPEYSNQPQHF. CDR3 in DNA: TGTGCCAGTAGTAGACCAGAGTATAGCAATCAGCCCCAGCATTTT.

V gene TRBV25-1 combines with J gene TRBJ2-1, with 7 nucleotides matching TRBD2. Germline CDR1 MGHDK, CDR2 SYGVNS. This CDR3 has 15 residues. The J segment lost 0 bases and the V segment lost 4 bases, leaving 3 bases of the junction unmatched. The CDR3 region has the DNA TGTGCCAGCAGTGGGGAGGGAGGCTCCTACAATGAGCAGTTCTTC. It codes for CASSGEGGSYNEQFF.

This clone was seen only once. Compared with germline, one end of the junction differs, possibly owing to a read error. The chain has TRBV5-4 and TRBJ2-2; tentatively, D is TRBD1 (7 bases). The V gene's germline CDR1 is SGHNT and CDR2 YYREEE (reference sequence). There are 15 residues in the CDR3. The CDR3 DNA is TGTGCCAGCAACTTGCAGGGGGAGGCCACCGGGGAGCTGTTTTTT. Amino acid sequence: CASNLQGEATGELFF.

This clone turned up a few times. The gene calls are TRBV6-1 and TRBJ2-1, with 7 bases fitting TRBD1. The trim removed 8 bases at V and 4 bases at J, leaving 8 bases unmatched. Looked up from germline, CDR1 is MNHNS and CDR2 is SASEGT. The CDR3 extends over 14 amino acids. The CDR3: CASGTGVVYNEQFF. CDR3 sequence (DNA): TGTGCCAGCGGTACAGGGGTCGTTTACAATGAGCAGTTCTTC.

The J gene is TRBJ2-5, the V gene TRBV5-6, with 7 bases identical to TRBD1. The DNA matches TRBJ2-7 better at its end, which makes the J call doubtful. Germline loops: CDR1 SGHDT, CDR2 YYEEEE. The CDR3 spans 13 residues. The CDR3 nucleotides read TGTGCCAGCAGCCGGGACAGTGATTACGAGCAGTACTTC. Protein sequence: CASSRDSDYEQYF.

In DNA, the CDR3 is TGTGCCTGGAGTCCGATTGGCTACACCTTC. Amino acid sequence: CAWSPIGYTF. The V and J genes are TRBV30 and TRBJ1-2, with no clear D. The CDR3 has 10 amino acids. V was shortened by 2 bases and J by 7 bases, with 5 bases between the two germline ends. CDR1 is GTSNPN and CDR2 is SVGIG in the germline V gene (reference sequence).

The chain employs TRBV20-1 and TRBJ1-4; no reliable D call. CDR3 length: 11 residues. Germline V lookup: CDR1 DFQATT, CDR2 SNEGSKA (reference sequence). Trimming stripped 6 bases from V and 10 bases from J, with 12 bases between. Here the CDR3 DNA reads TGCAGTGCGTGGGGAAGAGCAAAACTGTTTTTT. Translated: CSAWGRAKLFF.

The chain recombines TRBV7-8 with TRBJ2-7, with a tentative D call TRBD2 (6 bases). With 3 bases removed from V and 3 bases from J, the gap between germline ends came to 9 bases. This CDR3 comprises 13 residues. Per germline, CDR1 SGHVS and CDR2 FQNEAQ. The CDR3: CASSLLARYEQYF. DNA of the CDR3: TGTGCCAGCAGCTTGCTAGCGCGCTACGAGCAGTACTTC.

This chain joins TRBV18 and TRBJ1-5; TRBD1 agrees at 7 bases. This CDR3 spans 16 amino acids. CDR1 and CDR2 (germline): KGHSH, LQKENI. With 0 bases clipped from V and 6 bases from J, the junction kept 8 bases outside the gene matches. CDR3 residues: CASSPPGQQGSQPQHF. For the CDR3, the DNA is TGTGCCAGCTCACCACCGGGCCAACAGGGGAGTCAGCCCCAGCATTTT.

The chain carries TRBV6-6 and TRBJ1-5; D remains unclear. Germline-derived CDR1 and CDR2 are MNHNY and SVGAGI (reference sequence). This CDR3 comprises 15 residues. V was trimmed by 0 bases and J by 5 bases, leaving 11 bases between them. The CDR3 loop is CASSYSIGGYQPQHF. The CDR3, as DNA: TGTGCCAGCAGTTACTCGATCGGCGGATATCAGCCCCAGCATTTT.